This T cell receptor (beta chain) was identified during a study of shared clonotypes between healthy human individuals. V was cut by 11 bases and J by 3 bases, with 23 bases left in between. The CDR3 consists of 16 residues. In germline, CDR1 is MDHEN, CDR2 SYDVKM. Healthy adults negative for HIV, lacking recent acute infections or vaccinations, served as donors. Each PCR replicate run on unsorted PBMC took in about 300 ng DNA, tens of thousands of T cell genomes. Method: immunoSEQ multiplex PCR; TCRdb's copy keeps in-frame clones and lacks some. The table lists about 470,000 clones, 70% to 80% of them singletons.

Sequenced material: PBMCs. This chain connects TRBV28 to TRBJ1-5; a possible D gene is TRBD1 (5 bases). This receptor was obtained from a woman aged 40 to 49 in good health. Some clones in this sample may be carry-over from other donors' samples. The CDR3 bases are TGTGCCGGGACGAGGAACCGGGACCGTTACAATCAGCCCCAGCATTTT. Its protein product is CAGTRNRDRYNQPQHF.